This entry lists 4 T cell receptor beta chains sequenced from one sample in a study of cytomegalovirus exposure and HLA in healthy donors. Researchers ran the PCR with 60 Vbeta and 13 Jbeta primers. Assay: immunoSEQ multiplex PCR; the TCRdb copy retains only in-frame clones and omits some. The sample lists 200,000 to 250,000 clones, 85% to 90% occurring once. The sample was PBMCs. The source of these receptors is a human donor in good health.

This chain uses TRBV7-9 with TRBJ1-1; D is unclear. Trimming left V 7 bases short and J 0 bases short, with 3 bases between. The CDR3 runs 11 residues. Germline V gene data show CDR1 as SEHNR and CDR2 as FQNEAQ (reference sequence). This chain's CDR3 is CASNMNTEAFF. The DNA for the CDR3 is TGTGCCAGCAACATGAACACTGAAGCTTTCTTT.

As regards this clone: Other nucleotide sequences in the sample specify the same CDR3. V usage is TRBV29-1 and J usage is TRBJ2-5; 11 bases fit TRBD2. V lost 3 bases to trimming and J lost 2 bases; unmatched junction nucleotides: 2. Per germline, CDR1 SQVTM and CDR2 ANQGSEA. This CDR3 is 14 amino acids long. The CDR3 bases are TGCAGCGTTGATGGGACTAGCGGACAAGAGACCCAGTACTTC. Translation: CSVDGTSGQETQYF.

This chain uses TRBV4-1 with TRBJ2-1, with a tentative D call TRBD2 (6 bases). The V and J ends lost 7 bases and 2 bases respectively, with 18 bases between them. Germline V gene sequence: CDR1 MGHRA, CDR2 YSYEKL. The CDR3 length is 16 residues. The CDR3 sequence: CASTKEHGSTYNEQFF. CDR3 sequence (DNA): TGCGCCAGCACCAAAGAGCACGGGAGTACCTACAATGAGCAGTTCTTC.

The sample holds a few counts of this clone. The chain has TRBV7-3 and TRBJ2-1, with 8 bases that match TRBD2. CDR1 SGHTA and CDR2 FQGTGA come from the germline V gene. The CDR3 is 15 amino acids. The V segment lost 3 bases and the J segment 4 bases; nucleotides outside the gene matches: 5. DNA of the CDR3: TGTGCCAGCAGCTTTGGGGCTAGCGGGTACAATGAGCAGTTCTTC. It encodes CASSFGASGYNEQFF.